A selection of T cell receptor beta chains follows, all from one sample in a study of molecular identifiers for immune sequencing clone quantification. TCRdb used MiXCR to reprocess the PCR reads, holding one entry per CDR3 protein. The profile covers over 60,000 distinct CDR3 sequences, with around 20% appearing a single time and approximately 1.5% taken by the ten largest. The sequenced sample consisted of naive CD8+ T cells from blood, with Jurkat cell RNA spiked in. The receptors come from a human donor in good health. Some libraries in this study had Jurkat cell RNA spiked in. The CDR3 runs from the conserved cysteine through the conserved F or W. Size tells how often a clone was seen (once, few, many) or the class of an expanded clone, and some rows leave it out.

j_call: TRBJ1-2
v_call: TRBV5-6
clone_size: -
cdr3_aa: CASSLEEIYGYTF

j_call: TRBJ2-1
v_call: TRBV20-1
clone_size: few
cdr3_aa: CSARGLAGGTSSYNEQFF

j_call: TRBJ1-3
v_call: TRBV5-5
clone_size: -
cdr3_aa: CASTGDRGILTGNTIYF

j_call: TRBJ2-5
v_call: TRBV5-4
clone_size: -
cdr3_aa: CASSSGTSETQYF

j_call: TRBJ2-7
v_call: TRBV29-1
clone_size: many
cdr3_aa: CSVGPGPYYEQYF

j_call: TRBJ2-3
v_call: TRBV7-2
clone_size: many
cdr3_aa: CASSWSAPDTQYF

j_call: TRBJ2-1
v_call: TRBV24-1
clone_size: many
cdr3_aa: CATSDSANTQLRRGNSFNEQFF

j_call: TRBJ2-6
v_call: TRBV25-1
clone_size: many
cdr3_aa: CASTEGSGANVLTF

j_call: TRBJ2-1
v_call: TRBV20-1
clone_size: many
cdr3_aa: CSAREAYNEQFF

j_call: TRBJ1-6
v_call: TRBV27
clone_size: many
cdr3_aa: CASSLSNGNNSPLHF

j_call: TRBJ2-1
v_call: TRBV11-2
clone_size: many
cdr3_aa: CASSSVHEQFF

j_call: TRBJ2-1
v_call: TRBV10-1
clone_size: -
cdr3_aa: CASSWGQENQNEQFF

j_call: TRBJ2-2
v_call: TRBV3-1
clone_size: few
cdr3_aa: CASSQVRVPSPGELFF

j_call: TRBJ2-1
v_call: TRBV4-1
clone_size: many
cdr3_aa: CASSQKQGPGVNEQFF

j_call: TRBJ2-7
v_call: TRBV14
clone_size: many
cdr3_aa: CASSPTGVVGEQYF

j_call: TRBJ1-1
v_call: TRBV3-1
clone_size: many
cdr3_aa: CASSQPRTESMNTEAFF

j_call: TRBJ2-3
v_call: TRBV27
clone_size: many
cdr3_aa: CASSLSPGSYTQYF

j_call: TRBJ2-4
v_call: TRBV6-1
clone_size: once
cdr3_aa: CASSASGTGRNIPYF

j_call: TRBJ2-5
v_call: TRBV7-6
clone_size: few
cdr3_aa: CASSLEAGSEETQYF

j_call: TRBJ2-1
v_call: TRBV7-2
clone_size: many
cdr3_aa: CASSQTLAGGVDEQFF

j_call: TRBJ1-1
v_call: TRBV7-9
clone_size: many
cdr3_aa: CASSITTEMNTEAFF

j_call: TRBJ1-6
v_call: TRBV27
clone_size: -
cdr3_aa: CASRIGAVRENSPLHF

j_call: TRBJ1-1
v_call: TRBV13
clone_size: many
cdr3_aa: CASSSTGVNTEAFF

j_call: TRBJ2-3
v_call: TRBV13
clone_size: many
cdr3_aa: CASSIAGGDTQYF

j_call: TRBJ1-1
v_call: TRBV2
clone_size: many
cdr3_aa: CASSAMATEAFF

j_call: TRBJ2-3
v_call: TRBV29-1
clone_size: once
cdr3_aa: CCVFKWTSGSTDTQYF

j_call: TRBJ2-6
v_call: TRBV27
clone_size: many
cdr3_aa: CASSPAGLAGVGGANVLTF

j_call: TRBJ2-7
v_call: TRBV9
clone_size: -
cdr3_aa: CASSGRPDSGIRDEQYF

j_call: TRBJ2-7
v_call: TRBV12-3/TRBV12-4
clone_size: -
cdr3_aa: CASSPRGEAYEQYF

j_call: TRBJ2-1
v_call: TRBV10-3
clone_size: few
cdr3_aa: CAISDDRVNEQFF

j_call: TRBJ2-7
v_call: TRBV5-1
clone_size: many
cdr3_aa: CASSLGDSTYEQYF

j_call: TRBJ1-1
v_call: TRBV11-3
clone_size: many
cdr3_aa: CARPYQKIMNTEAFF

j_call: TRBJ1-1
v_call: TRBV7-8
clone_size: many
cdr3_aa: CASSLDLGRLDTEAFF

j_call: TRBJ2-7
v_call: TRBV20-1
clone_size: many
cdr3_aa: CSASSEGGLYEQYF

j_call: TRBJ1-2
v_call: TRBV7-6
clone_size: many
cdr3_aa: CASSLDGQGEVYGYTF

j_call: TRBJ1-5
v_call: TRBV6-6
clone_size: many
cdr3_aa: CASKYLGDSNQPQHF

j_call: TRBJ1-2
v_call: TRBV27
clone_size: few
cdr3_aa: CASSPGQGYYGYAF

j_call: TRBJ2-1
v_call: TRBV27
clone_size: many
cdr3_aa: CASSFGEGVEQFF

j_call: TRBJ2-5
v_call: TRBV3-1
clone_size: -
cdr3_aa: CASSQGVLEGETRYF